This T cell receptor (beta chain) was identified in a study of blood T cell repertoires in COVID-19. Study overall: PBMCs, B-cell-depleted T cells, or T cells provided the cDNA or gDNA that made up the material.

Original handling: It was from reference gene primer amplification that nucleated cell counts were estimated. Produced via immunoSEQ multiplex PCR; TCRdb's table is partial and in-frame only. From that table come the V and J calls and clone size; the DNA was used to work out D and trimming. The table includes 140,000 or so clones, almost 85% detected once. Trimming took 3 bases from V and 0 from J, leaving 8 bases between them. The length of the CDR3 is 14 residues. CDR1 and CDR2 from the germline V gene are LGHDT and YNNKEL (reference sequence). This clone has only one observation. The sample taken for sequencing was peripheral blood. This clonotype originated in a man over 45 with acute or convalescent COVID-19. The chain links TRBV3-1 (or the pseudogene TRBV3-2) to TRBJ1-1; weak D call: TRBD1 (5 bases). CDR3 nucleotides: TGTGCCAGCAGCCAGGGGGGGGTGAACACTGAAGCTTTCTTT. Translating gives CASSQGGVNTEAFF.